The 20 T cell receptor beta chains given below trace back to one sample, sequenced in a study of blood T cell repertoires in COVID-19. Libraries were prepared by immunoSEQ multiplex PCR; TCRdb keeps only in-frame clonotypes and omits some of them. The sample lists hundreds of thousands of clones; about 88% were seen once. The sequenced material came from peripheral blood. These receptors originate from a woman between 35 and 50 years old who had recovered from COVID-19.

CDR3 nucleotide sequence: TGTGCCAGCACGGACAGGGGCGTAGCGGGAGGACTGCGGGCCCAGTACTTC. It is translated as CASTDRGVAGGLRAQYF. The chain has TRBV19 and TRBJ2-5; possible D gene TRBD2, 10 bases. This CDR3 comprises 17 residues. Deletions cut 9 bases from V and 9 bases from J, with 32 bases between. Per the germline V gene, CDR1 is LNHDA and CDR2 is SQIVND (reference sequence).

The gene calls are TRBV11-2 and TRBJ2-7; a possible D gene is TRBD2 (6 bases). V lost 4 bases, J lost 5 bases, and 24 bases lay in between. Germline CDR1 reads SGHAT; CDR2 reads FQNNGV. The CDR3 is 17 residues long. As DNA, the CDR3 is TGTGCCAGCAGCTCAACTGGGGGGTCAGCCCCAGCCGACGAGCAGTACTTC. Translating gives CASSSTGGSAPADEQYF.

Here the CDR3 reads CTSSQPSSALSPLEQYF. The CDR3 bases are TGCACCAGCAGCCAGCCTTCTAGCGCACTCAGCCCTCTCGAGCAGTACTTC. The chain carries TRBV1 and TRBJ2-7; TRBD2, the table's D call, was not compared with the DNA. TRBV1 is noted as a pseudogene. This CDR3 is built from 17 residues.

The chain is built from TRBV6-5 and TRBJ2-1, with 10 bases aligning to TRBD2. The CDR3 length is 15 residues. Germline V gene data show CDR1 as MNHEY and CDR2 as SVGAGI. The V and J ends lost 6 bases and 9 bases, in that order; junction bases with no gene match: 11. The DNA for the CDR3 is TGTGCCAGCAGAAAAAGCGGGGGGGCTGAGAGTGAGCAGTTCTTC. It codes for CASRKSGGAESEQFF.

The rearrangement joins TRBV11-1 to TRBJ2-3; D is possibly TRBD2 (7 bases). The CDR3 is made up of 14 amino acids. V was pared by 9 bases and J by 2 bases, with 15 bases between. Germline loops: CDR1 SGHAT, CDR2 FQDESV (reference sequence). CDR3 sequence (DNA): TGTGCCAGTGGGAGGGGGGGGACCACAGATACGCAGTATTTT. Its protein is CASGRGGTTDTQYF.

The V gene is TRBV19, the J gene TRBJ2-3, with TRBD2 identical over 13 bases. This CDR3 has 15 residues. J was trimmed by 5 bases and V by 8 bases; bases with no gene match: 7. Germline-derived CDR1 and CDR2 are LNHDA and SQIVND (reference sequence). The CDR3 nucleotides are TGTGCCAGTTCATTACTAGCGGGGGGGCGAGATACGCAGTATTTT. It translates to CASSLLAGGRDTQYF.

The V gene is TRBV7-9, the J gene TRBJ1-4; no firm D call. Trimming took off 5 bases at V and 3 bases at J, with 10 bases between the two ends. The V gene's germline CDR1 is SEHNR and CDR2 FQNEAQ (reference sequence). CDR3 size: 14 residues. The DNA for the CDR3 is TGTGCCAGCAGCCGAGCCCTGGCTAATGAAAAACTGTTTTTT. Amino acid sequence: CASSRALANEKLFF.

The gene calls are TRBV11-2 and TRBJ2-2; 12 nucleotides match TRBD2. The germline CDR1 and CDR2 sequences are SGHAT and FQNNGV. Trimming at V came to 2 bases and at J to 4 bases, leaving 11 bases not matched to a gene. The CDR3 has 19 amino acids. The CDR3 spells CASSLPHGLAGMVTGELFF. CDR3 coding DNA: TGTGCCAGCAGCTTACCCCACGGACTAGCGGGGATGGTCACCGGGGAGCTGTTTTTT.

V gene TRBV4-1 combines with J gene TRBJ1-6, with D unclear. This CDR3 has 17 residues. Germline-derived CDR1 and CDR2 are MGHRA and YSYEKL. V was trimmed by 4 bases and J by 5 bases, leaving 18 bases between them. The CDR3 bases are TGCGCCAGCAGCCTCCAGGTTCCGAGTGGTAATAATTCACCCCTCCACTTT. Its protein product is CASSLQVPSGNNSPLHF.

The rearrangement joins TRBV4-2 to TRBJ2-3, with D perhaps TRBD2 (7 bases). V dropped 6 bases and J dropped 2 bases, with 21 bases sitting between them. CDR1 is LGHNA, CDR2 YNFKEQ, per germline. The CDR3 sequence is 17 residues long. The CDR3 reads CASSRGEGGPSTDTQYF. The CDR3 DNA sequence: TGTGCCAGCAGTCGAGGCGAGGGGGGGCCATCCACAGATACGCAGTATTTT.

The gene calls are TRBV19 and TRBJ2-6; D gene uncertain. V lost 5 bases, J lost 8 bases, and 13 bases lay in between. The V gene's germline CDR1 is LNHDA and CDR2 SQIVND (reference sequence). This CDR3 has 14 amino acids. The CDR3 reads CASSVSVLTNVLTF. CDR3 nucleotide sequence: TGTGCCAGTAGTGTGTCGGTCCTGACCAACGTCCTGACTTTC.

J is TRBJ2-3 and V is TRBV7-9, with D perhaps TRBD1 (5 bases). Per the germline V gene, CDR1 is SEHNR and CDR2 is FQNEAQ (reference sequence). The CDR3 spans 16 residues. Trimming removed 2 bases at V and 0 bases at J, with 12 bases between. The CDR3 DNA follows: TGTGCCAGCAGCTTACCTCTCAGGGCCAGCACAGATACGCAGTATTTT. It is translated as CASSLPLRASTDTQYF. The full variable domain, rest sourced from reference TRBV7-9 and TRBJ2-3, is DTGVSQNPRHKITKRGQNVTFRCDPISEHNRLYWYRQTLGQGPEFLTYFQNEAQLEKSRLLSDRFSAERPKGSFSTLEIQRTEQGDSAMYLCASSLPLRASTDTQYFGPGTRLTVL.

This chain links TRBV7-9 with TRBJ1-2; D perhaps matches TRBD1 (5 bases). Trimming took 3 bases from V and 7 from J, leaving 9 bases between them. The CDR3 totals 12 residues. Germline CDR1 reads SEHNR; CDR2 reads FQNEAQ (reference sequence). CDR3 residues: CASSFGGVGYTF. The CDR3 coding sequence is TGTGCCAGCAGCTTCGGGGGGGTTGGCTACACCTTC.

V usage is TRBV27 and J usage is TRBJ2-2; the match to TRBD2 covers 12 bases. This CDR3 comprises 20 residues. Trimming took 0 bases from V and 4 from J; bases not matched to a gene: 12. Germline CDR1 is MNHEY and CDR2 is SMNVEV (reference sequence). CDR3 sequence reads: CASSLSIRGSSGRATGELFF. The CDR3 DNA follows: TGTGCCAGCAGTTTATCGATTCGGGGGTCTAGCGGGAGGGCCACCGGGGAGCTGTTTTTT.

There are a few counts of this clone. The J gene is TRBJ2-2, the V gene TRBV4-3, with D perhaps TRBD1 (5 bases). This CDR3 has 18 residues. The germline V gene encodes CDR1 LGHNA and CDR2 YSLEER. V gave up 0 bases and J gave up 1 base, with 15 bases separating them. Here the CDR3 DNA reads TGCGCCAGCAGCCAAGACCTCCCACAGACAGTGAACACCGGGGAGCTGTTTTTT. Translated: CASSQDLPQTVNTGELFF.

CDR3 nucleotide sequence: TGTGCCAGCACCAAGACAGGGATTAATTCACCCCTCCACTTT. Protein sequence: CASTKTGINSPLHF. V and J are TRBV6-5 and TRBJ1-6; TRBD1 aligns across 7 bases. V trimming: 7 bases; J trimming: 6 bases; junction bases outside the gene matches: 6. CDR3 size: 14 residues. CDR1 is MNHEY, CDR2 SVGAGI, per germline.

The chain has TRBV19 and TRBJ1-6; TRBD1 agrees at 7 bases. Germline V gives CDR1 LNHDA, CDR2 SQIVND (reference sequence). The CDR3 runs 13 residues. The V gene end was trimmed by 9 bases and the J gene end by 5 bases; junction bases not matched to a gene: 4. Here the CDR3 DNA reads TGTGCCAGCCGGGACAGCCATAATTCACCCCTCCACTTT. Translation: CASRDSHNSPLHF.

The chain joins TRBV5-1 to TRBJ1-3; D ambiguous. Germline CDR1 is SGHRS and CDR2 is YFSETQ. CDR3 length: 16 amino acids. The V and J ends lost 1 base and 3 bases respectively, with 14 bases between them. The CDR3 sequence: CASSLYPGIGGNTIYF. DNA of the CDR3: TGCGCCAGCAGCTTGTATCCGGGAATAGGTGGAAACACCATATATTTT.

This rearrangement joins TRBV6-2 or TRBV6-3 to TRBJ2-7; D gene uncertain. Germline V gives CDR1 MNHEY, CDR2 SVGEGT. Trimming removed 2 bases at V and 2 bases at J, with 10 bases between. The CDR3 consists of 14 residues. The CDR3 here is CASSYPQDPYEQYF. DNA of the CDR3: TGTGCCAGCAGTTACCCCCAGGATCCCTACGAGCAGTACTTC.

V usage is TRBV7-2 and J usage is TRBJ2-3; 8 nucleotides match TRBD1. The CDR3 is 13 residues long. V lost 5 bases to trimming and J lost 5 bases; unmatched junction nucleotides: 3. Germline V gene data show CDR1 as SGHTA and CDR2 as FQGNSA. The CDR3 DNA follows: TGTGCCAGCAGCACACAGGGGGGAGATACGCAGTATTTT. Translating gives CASSTQGGDTQYF. Together with reference TRBV7-2 and TRBJ2-3, the CDR3 gives the full variable domain: GAGVSQSPSNKVTEKGKDVELRCDPISGHTALYWYRQSLGQGLEFLIYFQGNSAPDKSGLPSDRFSAERTGGSVSTLTIQRTQQEDSAVYLCASSTQGGDTQYFGPGTRLTVL.